Listed here are 31 T cell receptor beta chains from one sample, sequenced in a study of radiotherapy plus CTLA-4 blockade in lung cancer. The repertoire was sequenced with immunoSEQ multiplex PCR; TCRdb's copy has only in-frame clones and lacks some. The sample includes about 100,000 clones, 80% to 90% of them seen just once. Sample: peripheral blood, taken from a patient treated with radiotherapy plus ipilimumab. Every receptor here comes from a human donor with non-small cell lung cancer who had stable disease on radiotherapy plus ipilimumab.

The V gene is TRBV2, the J gene TRBJ2-7, with a weak D call TRBD1 (5 bases). Trimming left V 7 bases short and J 4 bases short, with 14 bases between. CDR1 is SNHLY, CDR2 FYNNEI, per germline. This CDR3 is built from 13 residues. The CDR3 DNA reads TGTGCCAGCACCCCCCAGGGAATGTACGAGCAGTACTTC. This translates into CASTPQGMYEQYF.

This clone came up once. The chain is built from TRBV6-5 and TRBJ2-7; D is possibly TRBD1 or TRBD2 (5 bases each). The CDR3 has 14 amino acids. The germline CDR1 and CDR2 sequences are MNHEY and SVGAGI. With 0 bases removed from V and 2 bases from J, the gap between germline ends came to 8 bases. CDR3 region: CASSYSRGPYEQYF. In DNA form, the CDR3 reads TGTGCCAGCAGTTACTCCCGGGGACCCTACGAGCAGTACTTC.

The genes are TRBV28 and TRBJ2-3, with 8 bases that match TRBD2. There are 17 residues in the CDR3. V gave up 1 base and J gave up 4 bases; unmatched junction bases: 10. Germline values: CDR1 MDHEN, CDR2 SYDVKM. DNA of the CDR3: TGTGCCAGCAGTTTATATACTAGCGGAACTGGTGCAGATACGCAGTATTTT. Its translation: CASSLYTSGTGADTQYF. The full variable domain, completed using reference TRBV28 and TRBJ2-3, is DVKVTQSSRYLVKRTGEKVFLECVQDMDHENMFWYRQDPGLGLRLIYFSYDVKMKEKGDIPEGYSVSREKKERFSLILESASTNQTSMYLCASSLYTSGTGADTQYFGPGTRLTVL.

The V and J genes are TRBV28 and TRBJ2-5; D is perhaps TRBD1 (6 bases). The germline CDR1 and CDR2 sequences are MDHEN and SYDVKM. The CDR3 covers 12 residues. V was clipped by 5 bases and J by 9 bases, with 13 bases between them. In DNA, the CDR3 is TGTGCCAGCAGTCAGAACCCAGGGGCCCAGTACTTC. Translated: CASSQNPGAQYF.

The rearrangement links TRBV10-3 to TRBJ2-7; perhaps TRBD1 as D (6 bases). This CDR3 is built from 14 residues. The ends were cut back, 8 bases at V and 3 bases at J, with 17 bases in the middle. The germline gives CDR1 ENHRY, CDR2 SYGVKD. CDR3 sequence: CAIAEGQILYEQYF. CDR3 sequence (DNA): TGTGCCATCGCCGAAGGACAGATTCTCTACGAGCAGTACTTC.

The chain links TRBV6-1 to TRBJ1-6; 8 bases agree with TRBD1. The CDR3 is 14 amino acids. V lost 2 bases and J lost 7; bases outside the gene matches: 1. The germline CDR1 and CDR2 sequences are MNHNS and SASEGT. CDR3 DNA sequence: TGTGCCAGCAGTGAACGGGACAGGAATTCACCCCTCCACTTT. This encodes CASSERDRNSPLHF.

The chain is built from TRBV18 and TRBJ1-4, with 10 bases aligning to TRBD1. The CDR3 consists of 14 residues. From germline, CDR1 is KGHSH and CDR2 LQKENI. J gave up 12 bases and V 1 base, and 5 bases lay outside the gene matches. The CDR3 DNA sequence: TGTGCCAGCTCACCACTTAAAGGGACAGGGGAACTGTTTTTT. Translation gives CASSPLKGTGELFF. The entire variable domain, with the rest obtained from reference TRBV18 and TRBJ1-4, is as follows: NAGVMQNPRHLVRRRGQEARLRCSPMKGHSHVYWYRQLPEEGLKFMVYLQKENIIDESGMPKERFSAEFPKEGPSILRIQQVVRGDSAAYFCASSPLKGTGELFFGSGTQLSVL.

The chain links TRBV19 to TRBJ1-5; the match to TRBD1 covers 7 bases. V was clipped by 5 bases and J by 6 bases; unmatched bases: 7. The CDR3 runs to 14 residues. Germline CDR1 and CDR2: LNHDA and SQIVND (reference sequence). CDR3 sequence reads: CASSFGQAGQPQHF. In DNA, the CDR3 is TGTGCCAGTAGTTTTGGACAGGCAGGTCAGCCCCAGCATTTT.

This clone was seen only a few times. The rearrangement links TRBV18 to TRBJ1-3; possible D gene TRBD1, 5 bases. CDR3 size: 16 residues. Germline CDR1 KGHSH, CDR2 LQKENI. Trimming removed 3 bases at V and 0 bases at J, with 12 bases between. In nucleotides, the CDR3 is TGTGCCAGCTCACCGCCCACAGGACTCTCTGGAAACACCATATATTTT. Its translation is CASSPPTGLSGNTIYF.

There are a few counts of this clone. This chain uses TRBV7-9 with TRBJ1-3; D is unclear. V lost 3 bases and J lost 0, with 12 bases in between. The CDR3 has 16 amino acids. Looked up from germline, CDR1 is SEHNR and CDR2 is FQNEAQ (reference sequence). CDR3 protein: CASSFFSLSSGNTIYF. The DNA of the CDR3 is TGTGCCAGCAGCTTTTTCAGCTTAAGCTCTGGAAACACCATATATTTT.

This rearrangement joins TRBV2 to TRBJ1-1; 10 bases map to TRBD1. Per the germline V gene, CDR1 is SNHLY and CDR2 is FYNNEI. V trimming: 5 bases; J trimming: 7 bases; junction bases outside the gene matches: 4. There are 13 residues in the CDR3. The CDR3 reads CASSLTGGIEAFF. The CDR3, as DNA: TGTGCCAGCAGTTTGACAGGGGGCATTGAAGCTTTCTTT.

The V call is TRBV9, the J call TRBJ1-4; 8 bases align to TRBD1. Germline V gene lookup returns CDR1 SGDLS and CDR2 YYNGEE. The CDR3 is made up of 14 amino acids. Unmatched junction bases numbered 5, after V lost 3 bases and J lost 7 bases. The CDR3: CASSARGRGEKLFF. In nucleotides, the CDR3 is TGTGCCAGCAGCGCCAGGGGGCGGGGTGAAAAACTGTTTTTT.

The rearrangement uses TRBV6-1 and TRBJ1-2; 8 nucleotides match TRBD1. Germline V CDR1 and CDR2: MNHNS, SASEGT. J was trimmed by 2 bases and V by 6 bases; bases with no gene match: 5. This CDR3 spans 14 amino acids. CDR3 DNA sequence: TGTGCCAGCAGGGGGACAGGAGTCAACTATGGCTACACCTTC. The encoded protein is CASRGTGVNYGYTF.

The chain is built from TRBV7-3 and TRBJ2-1, with no clear D. Trimming left V 4 bases short and J 5 bases short, with 9 bases between. CDR1 is SGHTA and CDR2 is FQGTGA in the germline V gene. The CDR3 loop spans 13 amino acids. CDR3 amino acids: CASSSTPHNEQFF. In DNA, the CDR3 is TGTGCCAGCAGCTCTACACCGCACAATGAGCAGTTCTTC.

CDR3 protein: CASSIPQETQYF. The CDR3, as DNA: TGCGCCAGCAGCATCCCTCAAGAGACCCAGTACTTC. The J gene is TRBJ2-5, the V gene TRBV5-1; D not certain. The CDR3 extends over 12 amino acids. V was cut by 4 bases and J by 2 bases, with 6 bases left in between. Per the germline V gene, CDR1 is SGHRS and CDR2 is YFSETQ.

This rearrangement joins TRBV7-9 to TRBJ2-5, with D perhaps matching TRBD1 (5 bases). The tail of the sequence fits TRBJ2-7 better, so the J call may be wrong. This CDR3 contains 13 residues. Germline-derived CDR1 and CDR2 are SEHNR and FQNEAQ (reference sequence). The CDR3 DNA follows: TGTGCCAGCAGCTACGCCAGGGCGAACGAGCAGTACTTC. Translation: CASSYARANEQYF.

V and J are TRBV5-6 and TRBJ2-2, with no clear D. CDR1 is SGHDT and CDR2 is YYEEEE in the germline V gene. V was trimmed by 4 bases and J by 1 base, leaving 11 bases between them. The CDR3 loop spans 15 amino acids. The CDR3: CASSPSEKNTGELFF. The CDR3 DNA is TGTGCCAGCAGCCCCAGTGAGAAGAACACCGGGGAGCTGTTTTTT.

The chain is built from TRBV2 and TRBJ2-5, with TRBD2 identical over 8 bases. Germline V gene lookup returns CDR1 SNHLY and CDR2 FYNNEI. The trim removed 6 bases at V and 4 bases at J, leaving 10 bases unmatched. The CDR3 totals 15 residues. The CDR3: CASRDTGTRTETQYF. The CDR3 region has the DNA TGTGCCAGCAGGGATACCGGGACTAGGACAGAGACCCAGTACTTC.

There are a few counts of this clone. This sequence joins TRBV28 and TRBJ2-6, with 8 bases matching TRBD1. V lost 5 bases to trimming and J lost 6 bases; unmatched junction nucleotides: 6. Germline lookup yields CDR1 MDHEN and CDR2 SYDVKM. This CDR3 contains 15 residues. Written as DNA, the CDR3 is TGTGCCAGCAGTACCCCGGGACAGGTGGCCAACGTCCTGACTTTC. Protein sequence: CASSTPGQVANVLTF.

The chain couples TRBV28 to TRBJ2-1; the D gene could be TRBD1 or TRBD2 (5 bases each). CDR1 is MDHEN and CDR2 is SYDVKM in the germline V gene. The CDR3 loop spans 12 amino acids. V was clipped by 2 bases and J by 15 bases, with 14 bases between them. CDR3 nucleotide sequence: TGTGCCAGCAGTTTAGAGGGGTACCGGGGGTTCTTC. Protein sequence: CASSLEGYRGFF.

The sample holds one count of this clone. The gene calls are TRBV27 and TRBJ2-7; weak D call: TRBD1 (7 bases). CDR1 MNHEY and CDR2 SMNVEV come from the germline V gene (reference sequence). V was trimmed by 7 bases and J by 7 bases, leaving 20 bases between them. The CDR3 extends over 14 amino acids. The CDR3 sequence is CASTQSGRGAEQYF. In nucleotides, the CDR3 is TGTGCCAGCACCCAGAGTGGCAGGGGGGCTGAGCAGTACTTC.

The chain carries TRBV19 and TRBJ1-2; D gene unclear. V lost 10 bases and J lost 8, with 8 bases in between. This CDR3 spans 9 amino acids. Germline CDR1 LNHDA, CDR2 SQIVND (reference sequence). Here the CDR3 DNA reads TGTGCCATTTATAGGGGCTACACCTTC. Protein sequence: CAIYRGYTF.

The chain uses TRBV4-1 and TRBJ1-5; the D gene is possibly TRBD1 (6 bases). The V gene's germline CDR1 is MGHRA and CDR2 YSYEKL. This CDR3 region has 14 residues. The V and J ends lost 5 bases and 6 bases respectively, with 14 bases between them. The DNA for the CDR3 is TGCGCCAGCAGCGTAGGGGGGGAAGGTCAGCCCCAGCATTTT. It codes for CASSVGGEGQPQHF.

V and J are TRBV7-8 and TRBJ1-1; D ambiguous. This CDR3 contains 14 residues. Trimming pared 1 base from V and 4 bases from J, leaving 10 bases between. CDR1 SGHVS and CDR2 FQNEAQ come from the germline V gene. The CDR3 DNA follows: TGTGCCAGCAGCTTAGGGGTAAGGGTCACTGAAGCTTTCTTT. Amino acids: CASSLGVRVTEAFF.

The rearrangement links TRBV10-3 to TRBJ1-5; TRBD1 matches 8 bases. Germline V gene lookup returns CDR1 ENHRY and CDR2 SYGVKD. V gave up 2 bases and J gave up 3 bases; unmatched junction bases: 3. This CDR3 is built from 15 residues. The CDR3 sequence is CAISEPDRANQPQHF. CDR3 nucleotide sequence: TGTGCCATCAGTGAGCCGGACAGGGCCAATCAGCCCCAGCATTTT.

The chain combines TRBV6-1 with TRBJ1-5; D remains unclear. The CDR3 totals 11 residues. Trimming took off 6 bases at V and 4 bases at J, with 4 bases between the two ends. Germline assignment: CDR1 MNHNS and CDR2 SASEGT. The CDR3 sequence is CASSQNQPQHF. The CDR3 coding sequence is TGTGCCAGCAGCCAAAATCAGCCCCAGCATTTT.

The rearrangement uses TRBV11-2 and TRBJ1-6; D is unresolved. The germline gives CDR1 SGHAT, CDR2 FQNNGV. Between the trimmed V and J ends, which lost 0 bases and 3 bases, there was a span of 9 bases. The CDR3 is 16 residues long. This chain's CDR3 is CASSLEGNSYNSPLHF. The DNA for the CDR3 is TGTGCCAGCAGCTTAGAAGGGAACAGCTATAATTCACCCCTCCACTTT.

This rearrangement joins TRBV6-6 to TRBJ1-4; the match to TRBD1 covers 9 bases. The junction had 8 bases not matched to a gene; V was cut back by 7 bases and J by 8 bases. Germline lookup yields CDR1 MNHNY and CDR2 SVGAGI (reference sequence). This CDR3 has 14 amino acids. The CDR3 nucleotides are TGTGCCAGCACACGAACAGGGGGCGGAGAAAAACTGTTTTTT. Its translation: CASTRTGGGEKLFF.

The genes are TRBV2 and TRBJ1-3; D call uncertain. V lost 2 bases and J lost 2, with 13 bases in between. The CDR3 spans 16 residues. The germline CDR1 and CDR2 sequences are SNHLY and FYNNEI. CDR3 amino acids: CASSELPGAPGNTIYF. The DNA for the CDR3 is TGTGCCAGCAGTGAATTGCCGGGAGCGCCTGGAAACACCATATATTTT.

This clone appeared a single time. This chain connects TRBV28 to TRBJ2-7, with 12 nucleotides matching TRBD2. Germline CDR1 reads MDHEN; CDR2 reads SYDVKM. The V and J ends lost 5 bases and 7 bases, in that order; junction bases with no gene match: 6. CDR3 length: 14 residues. The CDR3 sequence: CASSPGLAGYEQYF. The CDR3 DNA reads as TGTGCCAGCAGTCCGGGACTAGCGGGCTATGAGCAGTACTTC.

The chain joins TRBV29-1 to TRBJ1-6; D call uncertain. Germline V gene data show CDR1 as SQVTM and CDR2 as ANQGSEA. Trimming removed 4 bases from V and 7 bases from J, with 14 bases in between. The CDR3 extends over 14 amino acids. The CDR3 loop is CSVAEQTPNSPLHF. For the CDR3, the DNA is TGCAGCGTTGCCGAACAGACGCCAAATTCACCCCTCCACTTT.